This T cell receptor beta chain emerged from a study of CD8+ T cells in alopecia areata. Sorting relied on CD4, CD8alpha, NKG2D, NKG2ACE and other markers applied to pooled cutaneous lymph node cells. This clone was counted only a few times. Gene names denote mouse genes. The read ends 4 residues before the CDR3 terminus; that terminus is restored from the germline J gene. Other DNA sequences in the same sample also yield this CDR3. The CDR3 totals 14 residues. Germline-derived CDR1 and CDR2 are NSQYPW and LRSPGD (reference sequence). Reverse transcription of extracted RNA yielded cDNA, which provided the sequencing template. TCRdb keeps only in-frame clones here, not all; method: immunoSEQ multiplex PCR. The sample holds about 300,000 clones, and no clone turns up only once.

The receptor was derived from a C3H/HeJ mouse with alopecia areata. The MHC haplotype recorded for the strain is H2-k. This chain links TRBV1 with TRBJ2-7; 11 bases line up with TRBD1. The material sequenced was CD4+ T cells sorted from a lymph node. The part of the CDR3 DNA that was read is TGCACCTGCAGTGCTCGGGACAGGGGGTAT. Amino acid sequence: CTCSARDRGY. The complete CDR3 sequence is CTCSARDRGYEQYF.